This TCR beta chain was identified in a study of cytomegalovirus exposure and HLA in healthy donors. Study results and caveats: Exclusion applied to some V segments, including TRBV6-2 and TRBV6-3, as they were indistinguishable.

The PCR used 60 Vbeta and 13 Jbeta primers. Measured with immunoSEQ multiplex PCR; TCRdb has only the in-frame clones, and not every one. The sample contains about 190,000 clones, 78% of which appear only once. Remarks on this clone: Its matching antigen is unknown.

Looked up from germline, CDR1 is SGHDN and CDR2 is FVKESK. The CDR3 has 15 amino acids. The germline V and J ends were trimmed by 1 base and 2 bases, with 9 bases remaining between them. This TCR derives from a woman aged 25 to 39 in good health and CMV-seropositive. The specimen was PBMCs. This chain uses TRBV14 with TRBJ1-3; the D is unclear. The CDR3 bases are TGTGCCAGCAGCCAAGGGGCCCCCCCTGGAAACACCATATATTTT. Protein sequence: CASSQGAPPGNTIYF.